This entry lists 4 T cell receptor beta chains sequenced from one sample in a study of blood T cell repertoires in COVID-19. Sequencing used immunoSEQ multiplex PCR; TCRdb keeps in-frame clones, though not all of them. The data show around 160,000 clones, with roughly 84% seen just once and about an eighth held by the top ten. The source material was PBMCs or T cells enriched from blood (not recorded which). These receptors were taken from a woman between 55 and 75 years old who had recovered from COVID-19.

This sequence joins TRBV10-3 and TRBJ1-2; D is undetermined. Germline lookup yields CDR1 ENHRY and CDR2 SYGVKD. V was pared by 4 bases and J by 9 bases, with 12 bases between. The CDR3 consists of 12 residues. CDR3 amino acids: CAISAPGVSYTF. The DNA for the CDR3 is TGTGCCATCAGTGCCCCCGGTGTCAGCTACACCTTC.

The V call is TRBV2, the J call TRBJ2-7; D is undetermined. This CDR3 is built from 13 residues. CDR1 is SNHLY, CDR2 FYNNEI, per germline. The V gene lost 4 bases and the J gene lost 7 bases, with 14 bases spanning the gap. In DNA, the CDR3 is TGTGCCAGCAGTGGTTATCCTACGTCGGAGCAGTACTTC. Protein sequence: CASSGYPTSEQYF.

V usage is TRBV28 and J usage is TRBJ1-1; unclear D gene. V gave up 6 bases and J gave up 9 bases, with 11 bases separating them. Germline V gives CDR1 MDHEN, CDR2 SYDVKM. This CDR3 spans 11 amino acids. CDR3 protein: CASSPNGKAFF. The CDR3 DNA is TGTGCCAGCAGCCCTAACGGGAAAGCTTTCTTT. The full variable domain, its missing parts supplied by reference TRBV28 and TRBJ1-1, is DVKVTQSSRYLVKRTGEKVFLECVQDMDHENMFWYRQDPGLGLRLIYFSYDVKMKEKGDIPEGYSVSREKKERFSLILESASTNQTSMYLCASSPNGKAFFGQGTRLTVV.

In its sample, this clone was seen once. The chain links TRBV12-3 or TRBV12-4 to TRBJ1-4, with a tentative D call TRBD1 (5 bases). The CDR3 loop spans 11 amino acids. Trimming shortened V by 2 bases and J by 14 bases, and 9 bases separated the two germline ends. CDR3 coding DNA: TGTGCCAGCAGTTTAATCAGGGCCCTGTTTTTT. The encoded protein is CASSLIRALFF.